This TCR beta chain was obtained from a study of CD8+CD57+ T cells in acquired aplastic anemia. Study context: Sorted CD4+ and CD8+ cells gave an average of approximately 3 ug of DNA.

Germline values: CDR1 LNHNV, CDR2 YYDKDF (reference sequence). V was clipped by 1 base and J by 0 bases, with 4 bases between them. The CDR3 totals 14 residues. Comment on this clonotype: Its specificity is not known.

The template for TCR beta VDJ and CDR3 sequence profiling was genomic DNA. A single record per CDR3 protein comes from TCRdb applying MiXCR to the reads. The table lists over 100,000 distinct CDR3 sequences, more than 35% of them singletons. Study results and limitations: Approximately 30 was the count of CD8+ CDR3 sequences that patients shared with controls.

The chain is built from TRBV15 and TRBJ1-5; D uncertain. The clonotype was recovered from a human donor in good health, serving as a control. The sequencing sample was made of sorted CD4+, CD8+, or CD8+CD57+ T cells (not recorded which) from PBMCs. The CDR3 protein is CATSRAPSNQPQHF. CDR3 DNA sequence: TGTGCCACCAGCAGAGCTCCTAGCAATCAGCCCCAGCATTTT.